The 9 T cell receptor beta chains given below trace back to one sample, sequenced in a study of T cell changes during pregnancy in multiple sclerosis. The assay was immunoSEQ multiplex PCR, and TCRdb's table has in-frame clones only and misses some. The table includes over 55,000 clones, about 87% detected once. Sequenced input: peripheral blood from another person, used as feeder cells. These TCRs come from a human donor whose cells served as feeder cells for cultures in a pregnancy study.

The CDR3 nucleotides are TGCAGCGTACCAGGGACCTCACCCTACGAGCAGTACTTC. Translated, it gives CSVPGTSPYEQYF. This chain uses TRBV29-1 with TRBJ2-7; D tentatively reads TRBD1 or TRBD2 (5 bases each). V was trimmed by 6 bases and J by 2 bases, leaving 14 bases between them. The CDR3 covers 13 residues. Germline assignment: CDR1 SQVTM and CDR2 ANQGSEA.

The CDR3, as DNA: TGTGCCAGCAGTGAAGTTAGCGGGAGGATCGCAGATACGCAGTATTTT. Translation gives CASSEVSGRIADTQYF. The rearrangement links TRBV6-1 to TRBJ2-3, with 10 positions matching TRBD2. CDR3 length equals 16 residues. CDR1 and CDR2 (germline): MNHNS, SASEGT. The V and J ends lost 1 base and 4 bases, in that order; junction bases with no gene match: 5.

This CDR3 is CAWSVRGGNTF. DNA of the CDR3: TGTGCCTGGAGTGTTCGGGGAGGGAACACCTTC. The chain recombines TRBV30 with TRBJ1-2; no clear D. The CDR3 has 11 residues. The germline gives CDR1 GTSNPN, CDR2 SVGIG (reference sequence). V dropped 0 bases and J dropped 12 bases, with 11 bases sitting between them.

CDR3 nucleotides: TGTGCCAGCAGCGCATCCGGGACAGGGGCATTCCATGAGCAGTTCTTC. It is translated as CASSASGTGAFHEQFF. The chain joins TRBV5-5 to TRBJ2-1, with 10 bases aligning to TRBD1. CDR1 and CDR2 (germline): SGHKS, YYEKEE (reference sequence). V gave up 4 bases and J gave up 8 bases; unmatched junction bases: 12. The CDR3 sequence is 16 residues long.

V usage is TRBV6-6 and J usage is TRBJ1-1; 9 positions match TRBD1. The CDR3 runs 16 residues. V gave up 7 bases and J gave up 5 bases; unmatched junction bases: 14. Germline V gene data show CDR1 as MNHNY and CDR2 as SVGAGI (reference sequence). The CDR3 sequence is CASKPRQGVSGTEAFF. Here the CDR3 DNA reads TGTGCCAGCAAACCGAGACAGGGGGTTTCGGGGACTGAAGCTTTCTTT.

The CDR3: CASSPPTGAHRVHEAFF. The DNA of the CDR3 is TGTGCCAGCAGCCCACCGACAGGGGCTCACAGGGTTCATGAAGCTTTCTTT. The chain uses TRBV7-6 and TRBJ1-1, with 8 bases that match TRBD1. Germline-derived CDR1 and CDR2 are SGHVS and FNYEAQ. The CDR3 consists of 17 residues. Losses at the gene ends were 5 bases for V and 7 bases for J; bases not matched to a gene: 18.

J is TRBJ2-7 and V is TRBV27; D is undetermined. The V and J ends lost 6 bases and 7 bases respectively, with 13 bases between them. From germline, CDR1 is MNHEY and CDR2 SMNVEV (reference sequence). The CDR3 has 12 residues. CDR3 in amino acids: CASRDQVGEQYF. In DNA form, the CDR3 reads TGTGCCAGCAGGGACCAGGTGGGAGAGCAGTACTTC.

J is TRBJ1-1 and V is TRBV19; D gene ambiguous. The CDR3 has 13 amino acids. Germline V gene lookup returns CDR1 LNHDA and CDR2 SQIVND (reference sequence). V lost 8 bases and J 0 bases, leaving 10 bases between the germline ends. The CDR3, as DNA: TGTGCCAGTGTGGGCCACATGAACACTGAAGCTTTCTTT. Translating gives CASVGHMNTEAFF.

This chain connects TRBV6-6 to TRBJ2-1, with 8 bases lining up with TRBD2. Germline trimming cut 5 bases from V and 7 bases from J; bases unmatched to any gene: 7. The germline V gene has CDR1 MNHNY and CDR2 SVGAGI (reference sequence). The CDR3 covers 14 residues. CDR3 region: CASSSGSPRNEQFF. CDR3 DNA sequence: TGTGCCAGCAGTAGCGGGAGTCCCAGGAATGAGCAGTTCTTC.